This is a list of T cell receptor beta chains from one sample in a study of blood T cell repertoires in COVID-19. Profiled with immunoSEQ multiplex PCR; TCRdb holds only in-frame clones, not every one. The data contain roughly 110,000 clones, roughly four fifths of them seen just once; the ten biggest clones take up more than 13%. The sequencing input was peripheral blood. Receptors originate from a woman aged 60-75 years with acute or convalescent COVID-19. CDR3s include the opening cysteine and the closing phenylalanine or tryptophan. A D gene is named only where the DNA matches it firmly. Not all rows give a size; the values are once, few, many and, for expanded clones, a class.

CDR3 protein: CASSPTGTLATNEKLFF; CDR3 DNA: TGTGCCAGCAGCCCCACCGGGACACTTGCAACTAATGAAAAACTGTTTTTT; V gene: TRBV4-2; J gene: TRBJ1-4; D gene: NA; clone size: few
CDR3 protein: CASSFLGQGNTEAFF; CDR3 DNA: TGTGCCAGCAGTTTTTTAGGCCAGGGAAACACTGAAGCTTTCTTT; V gene: TRBV6-5; J gene: TRBJ1-1; D gene: NA; clone size: NA
CDR3 protein: CASSLAAGTYEQYF; CDR3 DNA: TGCGCCAGCAGCTTGGCGGCGGGAACCTACGAGCAGTACTTC; V gene: TRBV5-1; J gene: TRBJ2-7; D gene: NA; clone size: NA
CDR3 protein: CASKGVSGNTIYF; CDR3 DNA: TGTGCCAGCAAAGGGGTCTCTGGAAACACCATATATTTT; V gene: TRBV12-3/TRBV12-4; J gene: TRBJ1-3; D gene: NA; clone size: NA
CDR3 protein: CASSLYDNNEQFF; CDR3 DNA: TGTGCCAGCAGCTTATACGACAACAATGAGCAGTTCTTC; V gene: TRBV7-9; J gene: TRBJ2-1; D gene: NA; clone size: once
CDR3 protein: CASSFPGHNEQFF; CDR3 DNA: TGTGCCAGCAGTTTCCCAGGTCACAATGAGCAGTTCTTC; V gene: TRBV12-3/TRBV12-4; J gene: TRBJ2-1; D gene: NA; clone size: NA
CDR3 protein: CATAVHRGPTYEQYF; CDR3 DNA: TGCGCCACCGCGGTACACAGGGGGCCTACCTACGAGCAGTACTTC; V gene: TRBV10-2; J gene: TRBJ2-7; D gene: TRBD1; clone size: NA
CDR3 protein: CASSLGLADSTDTQYF; CDR3 DNA: TGCGCCAGCAGCTTGGGATTAGCGGATAGCACAGATACGCAGTATTTT; V gene: TRBV5-1; J gene: TRBJ2-3; D gene: NA; clone size: NA
CDR3 protein: CASSKRTGGNTDTQYF; CDR3 DNA: TGTGCCAGCAGCAAAAGGACGGGGGGGAACACAGATACGCAGTATTTT; V gene: TRBV3-1/TRBV3-2; J gene: TRBJ2-3; D gene: TRBD2; clone size: once
CDR3 protein: CASSPGLAGGGYEQYF; CDR3 DNA: TGTGCCAGCTCACCGGGACTAGCGGGAGGAGGTTACGAGCAGTACTTC; V gene: TRBV18; J gene: TRBJ2-7; D gene: TRBD2; clone size: NA
CDR3 protein: CASSFGLVDTQYF; CDR3 DNA: TGCGCCAGCAGCTTCGGTCTGGTAGATACGCAGTATTTT; V gene: TRBV5-1; J gene: TRBJ2-3; D gene: NA; clone size: NA
CDR3 protein: CASSPQGDTEAFF; CDR3 DNA: TGTGCCAGCTCACCACAGGGGGACACTGAAGCTTTCTTT; V gene: TRBV18; J gene: TRBJ1-1; D gene: NA; clone size: NA
CDR3 protein: CASSTRIGGAGTEAFF; CDR3 DNA: TGTGCCAGTAGTACCAGGATAGGGGGCGCGGGAACTGAAGCTTTCTTT; V gene: TRBV19; J gene: TRBJ1-1; D gene: TRBD1; clone size: NA
CDR3 protein: CASSPGQGVPQHF; CDR3 DNA: TGTGCCAGCAGTCCCGGACAGGGGGTGCCCCAGCATTTT; V gene: TRBV2; J gene: TRBJ1-5; D gene: TRBD1; clone size: NA
CDR3 protein: CASSYSGGTGNTIYF; CDR3 DNA: TGTGCCAGCAGCTACAGTGGAGGGACCGGAAACACCATATATTTT; V gene: TRBV7-8; J gene: TRBJ1-3; D gene: NA; clone size: NA
CDR3 protein: CASRTDGETQYF; CDR3 DNA: TGTGCCAGCCGGACAGATGGGGAGACCCAGTACTTC; V gene: TRBV6-5; J gene: TRBJ2-5; D gene: NA; clone size: few
CDR3 protein: CASSPLTGTPESYTQYF; CDR3 DNA: TGTGCCAGCAGCCCACTGACGGGGACACCGGAGAGTTATACGCAGTATTTT; V gene: TRBV9; J gene: TRBJ2-3; D gene: NA; clone size: NA
CDR3 protein: CASSINSHSNTEAFF; CDR3 DNA: TGTGCCAGCAGCATAAACAGTCATTCGAACACTGAAGCTTTCTTT; V gene: TRBV6-6; J gene: TRBJ1-1; D gene: NA; clone size: NA
CDR3 protein: CSVDRGDTQYF; CDR3 DNA: TGCAGCGTTGACCGGGGTGATACGCAGTATTTT; V gene: TRBV29-1; J gene: TRBJ2-3; D gene: NA; clone size: NA
CDR3 protein: CASSLVEGAGGHGTDTQYF; CDR3 DNA: TGTGCCAGCAGCTTAGTGGAGGGAGCGGGGGGGCACGGCACAGATACGCAGTATTTT; V gene: TRBV7-8; J gene: TRBJ2-3; D gene: TRBD2; clone size: NA
CDR3 protein: CASRLQGGHEAFF; CDR3 DNA: TGTGCCAGTAGACTCCAGGGGGGCCACGAAGCTTTCTTT; V gene: TRBV19; J gene: TRBJ1-1; D gene: TRBD1; clone size: NA
CDR3 protein: CASSEQAGYNEQFF; CDR3 DNA: TGTGCCAGCAGTGAACAGGCAGGCTACAATGAGCAGTTCTTC; V gene: TRBV2; J gene: TRBJ2-1; D gene: NA; clone size: NA
CDR3 protein: CASSQDWGRTTDTQYF; CDR3 DNA: TGTGCCAGCAGCCAAGATTGGGGCAGGACCACAGATACGCAGTATTTT; V gene: TRBV14; J gene: TRBJ2-3; D gene: NA; clone size: NA
CDR3 protein: CASSPGQEKETQYF; CDR3 DNA: TGTGCCAGCAGTCCGGGACAGGAGAAAGAGACCCAGTACTTC; V gene: TRBV28; J gene: TRBJ2-5; D gene: TRBD1; clone size: NA
CDR3 protein: CASSSARVGGGYTF; CDR3 DNA: TGTGCCAGTAGTTCTGCGAGGGTAGGAGGAGGCTACACCTTC; V gene: TRBV19; J gene: TRBJ1-2; D gene: NA; clone size: NA
CDR3 protein: CASSDRGYEQYF; CDR3 DNA: TGTGCCAGTAGTGACCGCGGTTACGAGCAGTACTTC; V gene: TRBV19; J gene: TRBJ2-7; D gene: NA; clone size: NA
CDR3 protein: CASSYGQEKLFF; CDR3 DNA: TGTGCCAGCAGTTACGGACAGGAAAAACTGTTTTTT; V gene: TRBV12-3/TRBV12-4; J gene: TRBJ1-4; D gene: NA; clone size: NA
CDR3 protein: CASSRLAGAAFF; CDR3 DNA: TGTGCCAGCAGCCGACTAGCGGGGGCAGCTTTCTTT; V gene: TRBV2; J gene: TRBJ1-1; D gene: NA; clone size: NA
CDR3 protein: CASGDGGTQETQYF; CDR3 DNA: TGTGCCAGCGGGGACGGGGGGACCCAAGAGACCCAGTACTTC; V gene: TRBV5-4; J gene: TRBJ2-5; D gene: TRBD2; clone size: NA
CDR3 protein: CATEGVSTGTQYF; CDR3 DNA: TGCGCCACGGAGGGAGTCTCCACGGGTACGCAGTATTTT; V gene: TRBV4-1; J gene: TRBJ2-3; D gene: NA; clone size: NA
CDR3 protein: CAIEDRLSSYNEQFF; CDR3 DNA: TGTGCCATCGAGGACCGACTAAGCTCCTACAATGAGCAGTTCTTC; V gene: TRBV6-5; J gene: TRBJ2-1; D gene: NA; clone size: once
CDR3 protein: CASSYYGRGRGYTF; CDR3 DNA: TGTGCCAGCAGTTACTATGGGCGGGGACGCGGCTACACCTTC; V gene: TRBV6-5; J gene: TRBJ1-2; D gene: NA; clone size: NA
CDR3 protein: CASSIPGTKWRNEKLFF; CDR3 DNA: TGTGCCAGTAGTATACCCGGGACAAAGTGGCGTAATGAAAAACTGTTTTTT; V gene: TRBV19; J gene: TRBJ1-4; D gene: NA; clone size: few
CDR3 protein: CASSIMREDEQFF; CDR3 DNA: TGTGCCAGTAGTATAATGAGGGAGGATGAGCAGTTCTTC; V gene: TRBV19; J gene: TRBJ2-1; D gene: NA; clone size: NA
CDR3 protein: CASSPYLNEKLFF; CDR3 DNA: TGTGCCAGCAGCCCCTACCTAAATGAAAAACTGTTTTTT; V gene: TRBV3-1/TRBV3-2; J gene: TRBJ1-4; D gene: NA; clone size: NA
CDR3 protein: CASSLVSINGYTF; CDR3 DNA: TGTGCCAGCAGCTTAGTATCTATAAATGGCTACACCTTC; V gene: TRBV11-2; J gene: TRBJ1-2; D gene: NA; clone size: NA
CDR3 protein: CASKSSGYYNEQFF; CDR3 DNA: TGTGCCAGCAAATCTAGCGGGTACTACAATGAGCAGTTCTTC; V gene: TRBV27; J gene: TRBJ2-1; D gene: TRBD2; clone size: NA
CDR3 protein: CATSRDPAYEQYF; CDR3 DNA: TGTGCCACCAGCAGAGACCCGGCCTACGAGCAGTACTTC; V gene: TRBV15; J gene: TRBJ2-7; D gene: NA; clone size: NA
CDR3 protein: CASSARLAGGHEQFF; CDR3 DNA: TGTGCCAGCAGCGCAAGACTAGCGGGAGGGCATGAGCAGTTCTTC; V gene: TRBV7-8; J gene: TRBJ2-1; D gene: TRBD2; clone size: NA
CDR3 protein: CAIKGENTEAFF; CDR3 DNA: TGTGCCATCAAGGGGGAGAACACTGAAGCTTTCTTT; V gene: TRBV10-3; J gene: TRBJ1-1; D gene: NA; clone size: once
CDR3 protein: CASSFGTSTDTQYF; CDR3 DNA: TGTGCCAGCAGCTTTGGGACTTCCACAGATACGCAGTATTTT; V gene: TRBV6-4; J gene: TRBJ2-3; D gene: NA; clone size: NA
CDR3 protein: CASSTPGSNYGYTF; CDR3 DNA: TGTGCCAGCAGCACCCCCGGGTCTAACTATGGCTACACCTTC; V gene: TRBV3-1/TRBV3-2; J gene: TRBJ1-2; D gene: NA; clone size: NA
CDR3 protein: CASSFLTGELFF; CDR3 DNA: TGTGCCAGCAGTTTTCTTACCGGGGAGCTGTTTTTT; V gene: TRBV12-3/TRBV12-4; J gene: TRBJ2-2; D gene: NA; clone size: NA
CDR3 protein: CASSLARGQGYTDTQYF; CDR3 DNA: TGTGCCAGCAGCTTAGCTCGGGGACAGGGATACACAGATACGCAGTATTTT; V gene: TRBV7-8; J gene: TRBJ2-3; D gene: TRBD1; clone size: NA
CDR3 protein: CASSSTQVLSGNTIYF; CDR3 DNA: TGTGCCAGCAGTTCCACACAGGTTCTCTCTGGAAACACCATATATTTT; V gene: TRBV6-6; J gene: TRBJ1-3; D gene: NA; clone size: NA
CDR3 protein: CASSYRQGRVGSNTEAFF; CDR3 DNA: TGTGCCAGCAGCTATAGACAGGGAAGAGTGGGATCGAACACTGAAGCTTTCTTT; V gene: TRBV7-6; J gene: TRBJ1-1; D gene: TRBD1; clone size: NA
CDR3 protein: CASSFTFLRVYEQYF; CDR3 DNA: TGTGCCAGCAGCTTTACGTTTCTCCGGGTCTACGAGCAGTACTTC; V gene: TRBV7-2; J gene: TRBJ2-7; D gene: NA; clone size: NA
CDR3 protein: CASRPGTGVNTEAFF; CDR3 DNA: TGTGCCAGCAGACCCGGGACAGGGGTGAACACTGAAGCTTTCTTT; V gene: TRBV5-4; J gene: TRBJ1-1; D gene: TRBD1; clone size: once
CDR3 protein: CASSPGREGTEAFF; CDR3 DNA: TGTGCCAGCTCACCCGGGAGGGAGGGCACTGAAGCTTTCTTT; V gene: TRBV18; J gene: TRBJ1-1; D gene: NA; clone size: NA
CDR3 protein: CASSPTERYGYTF; CDR3 DNA: TGCGCCAGCAGCCCGACGGAGAGGTATGGCTACACCTTC; V gene: TRBV5-1; J gene: TRBJ1-2; D gene: NA; clone size: NA